These T cell receptor beta chains were read from a single sample in a study of shared clonotypes between healthy human individuals. Repertoires were generated with immunoSEQ multiplex PCR, while TCRdb's copy carries only in-frame clones and drops some. The sample has about 2,100,000 clones; 93% are singletons. Sequences were obtained from naive CD8+ T cells from PBMCs. Receptors were obtained from a man aged 18 to 30 in good health. Some clones in this sample may be carry-over from other donors' samples. Both conserved end residues are part of each CDR3. The D gene is left open where the match is weak. Only part of the rows carry a size: once, few, many, or a class if the clone is expanded.

j_call	clone_size	d_call	v_call	cdr3_nt	cdr3_aa
TRBJ2-5	NA	NA	TRBV7-9	TGTGCCAGCAGCTCGCCGGGGGCCGAGACCCAGTACTTC	CASSSPGAETQYF
TRBJ2-1	NA	NA	TRBV4-1	TGCGCCAGCAGCCAGTCCCAGGACTGGGCCTACAATGAGCAGTTCTTC	CASSQSQDWAYNEQFF
TRBJ2-7	NA	NA	TRBV6-6	TGTGCCAGCAGTTACTCGGGTTCCCACTACGAGCAGTACTTC	CASSYSGSHYEQYF
TRBJ1-4	NA	TRBD1	TRBV9	TGTGCCAGCAGCGCAGGGACAGGGACTAATGAAAAACTGTTTTTT	CASSAGTGTNEKLFF
TRBJ2-7	NA	TRBD2	TRBV11-2	TGTGCCAGCAGCTTAGGGTGGTCCGGACTAGCGGGCGCCGCCTACGAGCAGTACTTC	CASSLGWSGLAGAAYEQYF
TRBJ2-1	NA	TRBD2	TRBV19	TGTGCCAGTAGTACCTTCAGCGGGAACTCCTACAATGAGCAGTTCTTC	CASSTFSGNSYNEQFF
TRBJ1-2	NA	TRBD1	TRBV9	TGTGCCAGCAGCGTAGCTCACAGGGGTGATGGCTACACCTTC	CASSVAHRGDGYTF
TRBJ1-1	few	TRBD1	TRBV7-9	TGTGCCAGCAGCCAGACAGGGAGGGACACTGAAGCTTTCTTT	CASSQTGRDTEAFF
TRBJ2-7	NA	TRBD2	TRBV4-1	TGCGCCAGCAGCCAAGATGGCCTAGCGGGAGCCTACGAGCAGTACTTC	CASSQDGLAGAYEQYF
TRBJ1-1	NA	NA	TRBV9	TGTGCCAGCAGCGTAGGGTCCGGGATCAACACTGAAGCTTTCTTT	CASSVGSGINTEAFF
TRBJ2-5	NA	TRBD1	TRBV2	TGTGCCAGCAGTCACCGCGAGGAAAGACAGGGCTGGGAGACCCAGTACTTC	CASSHREERQGWETQYF
TRBJ2-1	NA	TRBD2	TRBV11-2	TGTGCCAGCAGCGGAGTAGCGGGTGAATACAATGAGCAGTTCTTC	CASSGVAGEYNEQFF
TRBJ2-3	NA	NA	TRBV30	TGTGCCTGGTCCACCGTACAGACTGCCACAGATACGCAGTATTTT	CAWSTVQTATDTQYF
TRBJ2-5	NA	TRBD1	TRBV6-1	TGTGCCAGCAGTGAATCGTTGGTGCCCAGGGGGCTTGGAGAGACCCAGTACTTC	CASSESLVPRGLGETQYF
TRBJ2-1	NA	TRBD2	TRBV27	TGTGCCAGCGCCTCCGGGGGGTACAATGAGCAGTTCTTC	CASASGGYNEQFF
TRBJ2-7	NA	NA	TRBV7-8	TGTGCCAGCAGCTTAGCGTCCCTAACGGGGTTTTACGAGCAGTACTTC	CASSLASLTGFYEQYF
TRBJ1-2	NA	NA	TRBV7-6	TGTGCCAGCAGTAACCGAAAGGGTGGCTACACCTTC	CASSNRKGGYTF
TRBJ1-1	NA	NA	TRBV11-2	TGTGCCAGCAGCTTAGTTTTCGGGGACGGTGAAGCTTTCTTT	CASSLVFGDGEAFF
TRBJ2-7	NA	NA	TRBV30	TGTGCCTGGGAAAGAAACAGGGTCGACGAGCAGTACTTC	CAWERNRVDEQYF
TRBJ1-2	NA	NA	TRBV9	TGTGCCAGCAGCCCCGGGGACACAGCCTATGGCTACACCTTC	CASSPGDTAYGYTF
TRBJ2-5	NA	NA	TRBV28	TGTGCCAGCAGTCTAACACGGGGCAACCCTGGTTCCAGCCAAGAGACCCAGTACTTC	CASSLTRGNPGSSQETQYF
TRBJ2-3	NA	NA	TRBV28	TGTGCCAGCAGCTCCGGCGACAGCTCAACAGATACGCAGTATTTT	CASSSGDSSTDTQYF
TRBJ2-3	NA	NA	TRBV7-6	TGTGCCAGCAGCTCCCTGGCTCGGAGCACAGATACGCAGTATTTT	CASSSLARSTDTQYF
TRBJ1-1	NA	NA	TRBV9	TGTGCCAGCAGCCCCGGGGGTGCTGAAGCTTTCTTT	CASSPGGAEAFF
TRBJ2-1	NA	TRBD1	TRBV9	TGTGCCAGCAGCGGCACCGGGACAGGGGTCTCCTACAATGAGCAGTTCTTC	CASSGTGTGVSYNEQFF
TRBJ2-1	NA	NA	TRBV15	TGTGCCACCAGCAGAGATCACCGGGACACCATTCCTGATGAGCAGTTCTTC	CATSRDHRDTIPDEQFF
TRBJ2-7	NA	NA	TRBV19	TGTGCCAGTAGAGGACAAAGCTCCTACGAGCAGTACTTC	CASRGQSSYEQYF
TRBJ1-1	NA	TRBD1	TRBV27	TGTGCCAGCAGTTGGACAGGGGGCTCCTCTGAAGCTTTCTTT	CASSWTGGSSEAFF
TRBJ2-1	NA	NA	TRBV19	TGTGCCAGTAGTAACGACTATAGCTCCTACAATGAGCAGTTCTTC	CASSNDYSSYNEQFF
TRBJ1-1	NA	NA	TRBV27	TGTGCCAGCAGTTTAATCGGGCAGGGCACTGAAGCTTTCTTT	CASSLIGQGTEAFF
TRBJ1-1	NA	NA	TRBV10-3	TGTGCCATCAGTCCTGCGGGACAGAACACTGAAGCTTTCTTT	CAISPAGQNTEAFF